This T cell receptor beta chain was recovered during a study of blood T cell repertoires in COVID-19. Study in general: PBMCs, B-cell-depleted T cells, or T cells were the source of the cDNA or gDNA that made up the material.

In the authors' methods: Reference gene primer amplification in the assay estimated nucleated cell counts. Assay: immunoSEQ multiplex PCR; the TCRdb copy retains only in-frame clones and omits some. V and J calls plus clone size are reproduced from that table; the DNA served to infer D and trimming. Among about 110,000 clones, 80% to 90% were seen once, and the ten largest hold approximately 1.1%. Unmatched junction bases numbered 20, after V lost 6 bases and J lost 7 bases. CDR3 length: 17 amino acids. The germline gives CDR1 MNHEY, CDR2 SMNVEV (reference sequence). The gene calls are TRBV27 and TRBJ1-2; TRBD1 agrees at 7 bases. Sequencing was carried out using peripheral blood. The TCR originated in a human donor in a cohort sampled during active COVID-19. The CDR3 sequence is CASRTRDSRELSGGYTF. DNA for the CDR3: TGTGCCAGCAGGACACGGGACAGCCGGGAGCTATCAGGTGGCTACACCTTC.